Listed below are T cell receptor beta chains from one sample, sequenced in a study of blood T cell repertoires in COVID-19. Data came from immunoSEQ multiplex PCR; TCRdb stores just in-frame clones and leaves some out. Of 150,000 or so clones in the sample, roughly nine tenths were seen once. The specimen was peripheral blood. The receptor source for this set is a woman aged 70-85 years with acute or convalescent COVID-19. CDR3s include the opening cysteine and the closing phenylalanine or tryptophan. A D gene is named only where the DNA matches it firmly.

D gene: -
V gene: TRBV5-1
J gene: TRBJ1-1
CDR3 protein: CASSQTNGGNTEAFF
CDR3 DNA: TGCGCCAGCAGCCAGACTAATGGTGGGAACACTGAAGCTTTCTTT

D gene: TRBD2
V gene: TRBV4-2
J gene: TRBJ2-1
CDR3 protein: CASSRFSSGVLSEQFF
CDR3 DNA: TGTGCCAGCAGTCGATTCAGTAGCGGGGTCTTGAGTGAGCAGTTCTTC

D gene: -
V gene: TRBV6-2/TRBV6-3
J gene: TRBJ2-7
CDR3 protein: CASSRDSFYEQYF
CDR3 DNA: TGTGCCAGCAGTCGCGACAGTTTCTACGAGCAGTACTTC

D gene: TRBD2
V gene: TRBV9
J gene: TRBJ2-1
CDR3 protein: CASSSGLAGGEQFF
CDR3 DNA: TGTGCCAGCAGCTCTGGACTAGCGGGAGGTGAGCAGTTCTTC

D gene: TRBD1
V gene: TRBV18
J gene: TRBJ1-1
CDR3 protein: CASSLSGTGSNTEAFF
CDR3 DNA: TGTGCCAGCTCACTGTCCGGGACAGGGTCCAACACTGAAGCTTTCTTT

D gene: TRBD2
V gene: TRBV27
J gene: TRBJ2-1
CDR3 protein: CASSRTRYNEQFF
CDR3 DNA: TGTGCCAGCAGTAGGACTAGATACAATGAGCAGTTCTTC

D gene: -
V gene: TRBV11-2
J gene: TRBJ1-5
CDR3 protein: CASSSRGYNQPQHF
CDR3 DNA: TGTGCCAGCAGCTCTCGGGGGTACAATCAGCCCCAGCATTTT

D gene: -
V gene: TRBV11-1
J gene: TRBJ2-7
CDR3 protein: CASSEDSHSYEQYF
CDR3 DNA: TGTGCCAGCAGCGAGGACTCGCACTCCTACGAGCAGTACTTC

D gene: -
V gene: TRBV4-3
J gene: TRBJ2-1
CDR3 protein: CASSQGGSSYNEQFF
CDR3 DNA: TGCGCCAGCAGCCAAGGCGGAAGCTCCTACAATGAGCAGTTCTTC

D gene: -
V gene: TRBV2
J gene: TRBJ1-2
CDR3 protein: CASRNRVNYGYTF
CDR3 DNA: TGTGCCAGCAGGAACAGGGTGAACTATGGCTACACCTTC

D gene: TRBD1
V gene: TRBV14
J gene: TRBJ2-1
CDR3 protein: CASRGTGVWSYNEQFF
CDR3 DNA: TGTGCCAGCAGGGGAACAGGGGTTTGGTCCTACAATGAGCAGTTCTTC

D gene: TRBD1
V gene: TRBV7-2
J gene: TRBJ2-7
CDR3 protein: CASSFGQGVPYEQYF
CDR3 DNA: TGTGCCAGCAGCTTCGGACAGGGCGTACCCTACGAGCAGTACTTC

D gene: TRBD1
V gene: TRBV27
J gene: TRBJ1-2
CDR3 protein: CASSRGQGNYGYTF
CDR3 DNA: TGTGCCAGCAGCCGGGGACAGGGGAACTATGGCTACACCTTC

D gene: TRBD1
V gene: TRBV6-5
J gene: TRBJ1-2
CDR3 protein: CASSYGTGAYGYTF
CDR3 DNA: TGTGCCAGCAGTTACGGGACAGGGGCCTATGGCTACACCTTC

D gene: -
V gene: TRBV27
J gene: TRBJ1-6
CDR3 protein: CASSYGHINSPLHF
CDR3 DNA: TGTGCCAGCAGTTACGGACATATTAATTCACCCCTCCACTTT

D gene: TRBD1
V gene: TRBV7-9
J gene: TRBJ1-6
CDR3 protein: CASSLAKGANSPLHF
CDR3 DNA: TGTGCCAGCAGCTTAGCGAAGGGGGCTAATTCACCCCTCCACTTT

D gene: TRBD1
V gene: TRBV28
J gene: TRBJ1-1
CDR3 protein: CASCHPRGREMNTEAFF
CDR3 DNA: TGTGCCAGTTGTCACCCGAGGGGGCGAGAGATGAACACTGAAGCTTTCTTT

D gene: TRBD1
V gene: TRBV6-1
J gene: TRBJ2-4
CDR3 protein: CASSERDRGRIKNIQYF
CDR3 DNA: TGTGCCAGCAGTGAGAGGGACAGGGGGCGCATCAAAAACATTCAGTACTTC

D gene: -
V gene: TRBV7-2
J gene: TRBJ2-3
CDR3 protein: CASSLAGTLTDTQYF
CDR3 DNA: TGTGCCAGCAGCTTGGCGGGGACTCTCACAGATACGCAGTATTTT